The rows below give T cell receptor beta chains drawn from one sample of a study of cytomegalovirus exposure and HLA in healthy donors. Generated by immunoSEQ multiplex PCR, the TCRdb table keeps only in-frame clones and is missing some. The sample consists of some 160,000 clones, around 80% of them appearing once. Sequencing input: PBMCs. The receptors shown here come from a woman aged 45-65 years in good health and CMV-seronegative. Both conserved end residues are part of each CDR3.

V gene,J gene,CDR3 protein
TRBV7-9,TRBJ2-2,CASSSTGQGAGELFF
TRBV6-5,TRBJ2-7,CASSPGTSSVYEQYF
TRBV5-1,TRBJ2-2,CASSPQGWTTGELFF
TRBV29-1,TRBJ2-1,CSVESGGGGNEQFF
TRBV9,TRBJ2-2,CASTPSGTANTGELFF
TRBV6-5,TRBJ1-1,CASSYWANTEAFF
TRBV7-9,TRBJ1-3,CASSLGGRDYSGNTIYF
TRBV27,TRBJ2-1,CASSLTLAGGSNEQFF
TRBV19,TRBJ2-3,CASGKRIRDTQYF
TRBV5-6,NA,CASGNTGGAYEQYF
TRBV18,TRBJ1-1,CASSPWDREYTEAFF
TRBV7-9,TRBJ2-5,CASSPGAGGSEETQYF
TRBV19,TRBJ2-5,CASSTTMTGLTQYF
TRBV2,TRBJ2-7,CASRQTSGIGYEQYF
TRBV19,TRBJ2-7,CASSLRDTYEQYF
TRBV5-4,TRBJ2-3,CASSLTGQGATDTQYF
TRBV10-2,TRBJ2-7,CASSDMGTGTPYEQYF
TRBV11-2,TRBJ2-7,CASSLGGYSYEQYF
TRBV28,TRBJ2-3,CASRMTGAGDTQYF
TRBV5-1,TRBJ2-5,CASSFKETQYF
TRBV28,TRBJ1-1,CATKPDRGRTHQFTEAFF
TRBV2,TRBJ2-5,CASDLTSLTQYF
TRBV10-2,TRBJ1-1,CASRPRTGEAFF
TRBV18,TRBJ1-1,CASSPQKQNTGAFF
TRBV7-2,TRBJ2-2,CASSSTSGGTNTGELFF
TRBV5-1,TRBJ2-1,CASSLGAGGGNEQFF
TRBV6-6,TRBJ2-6,CASSPISGSGANVLTF
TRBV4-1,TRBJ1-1,CASSQPTGSNTEAFF
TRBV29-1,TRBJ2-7,CSVEDGDRVGQYF
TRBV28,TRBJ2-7,CASNTPTYEQYF
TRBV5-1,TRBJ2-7,CASSSRGYEQYF
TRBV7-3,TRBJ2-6,CASSVDNSGANVLTF
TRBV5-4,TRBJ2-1,CASKPRGGTGFDEQFF
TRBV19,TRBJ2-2,CASSISGRATGELFF
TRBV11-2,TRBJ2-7,CASSETKGADEQYF
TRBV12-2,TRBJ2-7,CASRLVGTVTYEQYF
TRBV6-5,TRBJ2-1,CASRPLSGLYNEQFF
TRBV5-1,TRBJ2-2,CASSFTGATGELFF
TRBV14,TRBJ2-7,CASSHRAGTGGDEQYF
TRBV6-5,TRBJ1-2,CASSYSGGRASGYTF
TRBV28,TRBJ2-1,CASSKLADSYNEQFF
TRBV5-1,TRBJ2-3,CASSLTSGSDTQYF
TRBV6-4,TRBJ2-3,CASSAGTNTDTQYF
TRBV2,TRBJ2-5,CASSATSGTQETQYF
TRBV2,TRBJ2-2,CASSEPGLTNTGELFF
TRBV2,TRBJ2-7,CASSERGSEQYF
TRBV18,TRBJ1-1,CATRGAFF
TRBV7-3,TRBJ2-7,CASSSGGGGPYEQYF